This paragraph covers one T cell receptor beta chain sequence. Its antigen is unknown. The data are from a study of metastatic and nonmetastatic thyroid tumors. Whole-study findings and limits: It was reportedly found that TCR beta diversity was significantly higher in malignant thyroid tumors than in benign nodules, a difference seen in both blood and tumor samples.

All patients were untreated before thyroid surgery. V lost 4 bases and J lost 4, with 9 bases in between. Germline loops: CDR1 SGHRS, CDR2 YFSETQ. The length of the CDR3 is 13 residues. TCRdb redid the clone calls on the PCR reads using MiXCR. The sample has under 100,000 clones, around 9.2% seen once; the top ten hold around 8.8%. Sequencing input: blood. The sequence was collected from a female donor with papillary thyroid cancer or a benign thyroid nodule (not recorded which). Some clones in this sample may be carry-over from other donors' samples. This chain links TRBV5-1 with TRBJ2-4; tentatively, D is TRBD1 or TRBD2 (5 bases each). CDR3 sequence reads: CASSRDEKNIQYF. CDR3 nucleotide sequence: TGCGCCAGCAGCCGGGACGAAAAAAACATTCAGTACTTC.